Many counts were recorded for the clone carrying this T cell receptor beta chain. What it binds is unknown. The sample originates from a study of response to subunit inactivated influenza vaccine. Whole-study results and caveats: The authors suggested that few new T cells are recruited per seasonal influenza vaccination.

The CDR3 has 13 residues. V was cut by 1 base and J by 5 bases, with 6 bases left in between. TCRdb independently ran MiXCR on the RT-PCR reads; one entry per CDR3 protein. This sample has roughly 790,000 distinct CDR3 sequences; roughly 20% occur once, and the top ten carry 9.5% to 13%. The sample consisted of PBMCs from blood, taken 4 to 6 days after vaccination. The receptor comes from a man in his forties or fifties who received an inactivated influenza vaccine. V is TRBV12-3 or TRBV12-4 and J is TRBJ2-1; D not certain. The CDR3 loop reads CASSLGTHNEQFF. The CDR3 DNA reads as TGTGCCAGCAGTTTAGGGACCCACAATGAGCAGTTCTTC.